This T cell receptor beta chain was sequenced during a study of T cells in Graves' hyperthyroidism and ophthalmopathy. There are a few counts of this clonotype. Uncontrolled infection, other autoimmune disease, pregnancy or lactation led to exclusion. The TCR beta CDR3 regions underwent amplification using RNA transcripts as the source. Using the HTBI primer set, a first-round RT-PCR was run on the TCR CDR3. TCRdb ran MiXCR on the multiplex PCR reads and lists one entry per CDR3 protein. The sample includes around 340,000 distinct CDR3 sequences, approximately 15% of them seen just once. The CDR3 sequence is 12 residues long. CDR1 is SGHRS and CDR2 is YFSETQ in the germline V gene. The V end lost 0 bases, the J end lost 7 bases, and 8 bases lay between the germline ends.

Sample: blood. The rearrangement links TRBV5-1 to TRBJ2-7, with D uncertain. This sequence was found in a woman aged 25 to 39 with Graves' hyperthyroidism. CDR3 sequence: CASSLVFGEQYF. In DNA form, the CDR3 reads TGCGCCAGCAGCTTGGTTTTTGGGGAGCAGTACTTC.